A single sample is the source of the 18 T cell receptor beta chains below, sequenced in a study of blood T cells in healthy people across ages. A sample-barcoded 5' primer and a J-beta primer mix were used in a second PCR of about 7 to 12 cycles. TCRdb independently ran MiXCR on the 5' RACE reads; one entry per CDR3 protein. The table shows some 760,000 distinct CDR3 sequences, with 20% to 30% occurring only once. The same specimen was also included in a second study, on T cells of mothers and their children.

The sequencing sample was made of blood. The receptors originated from a boy younger than 18 in good health.

This clonotype was seen a handful of times. The chain carries TRBV24-1 and TRBJ1-1, with 8 bases that match TRBD1. Germline V CDR1 and CDR2: KGHDR, SFDVKD. The CDR3 totals 13 residues. The junction had 5 bases not matched to a gene; V was cut back by 9 bases and J by 3 bases. The CDR3 here is CATQDRVHTEAFF. As DNA, the CDR3 is TGTGCCACCCAGGACAGGGTACACACTGAAGCTTTCTTT.

This clonotype was detected a few times. This chain uses TRBV6-2 or TRBV6-3 with TRBJ1-2, with 9 bases identical to TRBD1. The trim removed 5 bases at V and 7 bases at J, leaving 14 bases unmatched. Germline lookup yields CDR1 MNHEY and CDR2 SVGEGT. The CDR3 is 16 residues long. CDR3 in amino acids: CASSNPGTGSSRGYTF. The CDR3 coding sequence is TGTGCCAGCAGTAATCCCGGGACAGGGTCATCGCGTGGCTACACCTTC.

There are a few counts of this clonotype. V usage is TRBV12-3 or TRBV12-4 and J usage is TRBJ2-3, with 10 bases identical to TRBD2. This CDR3 region has 14 residues. The V segment lost 6 bases and the J segment 5 bases; nucleotides outside the gene matches: 5. The CDR3 DNA is TGTGCCAGCAGCCTAGCGGGAGTGAAAGATACGCAGTATTTT. Protein: CASSLAGVKDTQYF.

The V call is TRBV5-1, the J call TRBJ2-5, with a weak D call TRBD1 (6 bases). The V gene's germline CDR1 is SGHRS and CDR2 YFSETQ. The CDR3 runs 15 residues. Trimming left V 1 base short and J 2 bases short, with 12 bases between. In DNA form, the CDR3 reads TGCGCCAGCAGCTTGAAGACAGGTCGTCAAGAGACCCAGTACTTC. Its protein is CASSLKTGRQETQYF.

This clonotype has a count of ten or more. The chain combines TRBV12-3 or TRBV12-4 with TRBJ2-5; no clear D. CDR3 length: 15 amino acids. V lost 5 bases to trimming and J lost 5 bases, with 18 bases between them. DNA of the CDR3: TGTGCCAGCAGTCCCCGGAGCTTAGGCAGCGAGACCCAGTACTTC. Translated: CASSPRSLGSETQYF.

This clonotype was seen a handful of times. The chain has TRBV12-3 or TRBV12-4 and TRBJ2-5, with 7 bases aligning to TRBD2. The trim removed 3 bases at V and 2 bases at J, leaving 6 bases unmatched. This CDR3 has 15 amino acids. CDR3 protein: CASSFEAGAQETQYF. In DNA form, the CDR3 reads TGTGCCAGCAGTTTTGAGGCGGGAGCTCAAGAGACCCAGTACTTC.

This sequence joins TRBV7-2 and TRBJ2-7; perhaps TRBD1 as D (5 bases). This CDR3 region has 15 residues. Germline CDR1 SGHTA, CDR2 FQGNSA. Trimming took off 1 base at V and 4 bases at J, with 14 bases between the two ends. The CDR3 loop reads CASSLVGQGPYEQYF. CDR3 DNA sequence: TGTGCCAGCAGCTTAGTTGGGCAGGGCCCATACGAGCAGTACTTC.

In its sample, this clonotype was seen once. V and J are TRBV5-5 and TRBJ2-7; 9 bases are shared with TRBD1. Germline V lookup: CDR1 SGHKS, CDR2 YYEKEE (reference sequence). V shed 0 bases and J 4 bases; nucleotides not matched to a gene: 5. The length of the CDR3 is 15 residues. This chain's CDR3 is CASSLETGGLYEQYF. CDR3 nucleotide sequence: TGTGCCAGCAGCTTGGAAACAGGGGGCTTGTACGAGCAGTACTTC.

This sequence joins TRBV5-1 and TRBJ1-1, with 7 bases matching TRBD1. V gave up 4 bases and J gave up 4 bases; unmatched junction bases: 7. CDR1 and CDR2 (germline): SGHRS, YFSETQ. The CDR3 is 14 amino acids. In nucleotides, the CDR3 is TGCGCCAGCAGCATCCAGGGGGGGGGCACTGAAGCTTTCTTT. It encodes CASSIQGGGTEAFF. The entire variable domain, with the rest obtained from reference TRBV5-1 and TRBJ1-1, is as follows: KAGVTQTPRYLIKTRGQQVTLSCSPISGHRSVSWYQQTPGQGLQFLFEYFSETQRNKGNFPGRFSGRQFSNSRSEMNVSTLELGDSALYLCASSIQGGGTEAFFGQGTRLTVV.

This clonotype was counted once. The chain has TRBV29-1 and TRBJ1-2; no firm D call. Germline V CDR1 and CDR2: SQVTM, ANQGSEA. This CDR3 has 13 amino acids. V was pared by 7 bases and J by 2 bases, with 14 bases between. CDR3 sequence: CSGTFVVNYGYTF. The CDR3 DNA follows: TGCAGCGGCACCTTTGTGGTAAACTATGGCTACACCTTC.

J is TRBJ2-3 and V is TRBV9, with TRBD2 matching 10 bases. The J segment lost 2 bases and the V segment lost 3 bases, leaving 6 bases of the junction unmatched. The CDR3 totals 16 residues. Germline CDR1 is SGDLS and CDR2 is YYNGEE. In DNA, the CDR3 is TGTGCCAGCAGCGGAGAAGCGGGGGGGCCCACAGATACGCAGTATTTT. Its protein is CASSGEAGGPTDTQYF.

This chain connects TRBV7-9 to TRBJ2-5; 12 bases line up with TRBD2. The J call is in doubt because the DNA end fits TRBJ2-7 better. This CDR3 region has 17 residues. The germline gives CDR1 SEHNR, CDR2 FQNEAQ (reference sequence). The CDR3 is CASSSPSTSGSPYEQYF. Written as DNA, the CDR3 is TGTGCCAGCAGCTCGCCGTCGACTAGCGGGAGTCCCTACGAGCAGTACTTC.

The J gene is TRBJ2-1, the V gene TRBV29-1, with D possibly TRBD1 on 6 matching bases. The length of the CDR3 is 13 residues. Germline-derived CDR1 and CDR2 are SQVTM and ANQGSEA. With 5 bases removed from V and 2 bases from J, the gap between germline ends came to 10 bases. The CDR3 nucleotides read TGCAGCGTTACAGGGCTCACCTACAATGAGCAGTTCTTC. This encodes CSVTGLTYNEQFF.

This clonotype was counted only a few times. The gene calls are TRBV9 and TRBJ2-1; D unresolved. Germline CDR1 reads SGDLS; CDR2 reads YYNGEE. CDR3 size: 13 residues. V gave up 6 bases and J gave up 5 bases, with 12 bases separating them. The CDR3 loop is CASKTPLDNEQFF. The DNA for the CDR3 is TGTGCCAGCAAAACTCCCTTGGACAATGAGCAGTTCTTC.

This clonotype was counted a few times. J is TRBJ1-5 and V is TRBV24-1, with D possibly matching TRBD1 (6 bases). V was clipped by 3 bases and J by 4 bases, with 9 bases between them. The CDR3 contains 14 residues. Germline CDR1 is KGHDR and CDR2 is SFDVKD. The CDR3 nucleotides read TGTGCCACCAGTGATAAGGGGGGGAATCAGCCCCAGCATTTT. Translated, it gives CATSDKGGNQPQHF.

CDR3 coding DNA: TGCGCCAGCAGCATGAACTTTCCGGACACCTCCTACGAGCAGTACTTC. Its translation is CASSMNFPDTSYEQYF. This chain uses TRBV5-1 with TRBJ2-7; D possibly corresponds to TRBD1 (5 bases). CDR1 is SGHRS, CDR2 YFSETQ, per germline. The ends were cut back, 4 bases at V and 0 bases at J, with 17 bases in the middle. The CDR3 totals 16 residues.

The chain links TRBV20-1 to TRBJ2-1; D might be TRBD1 (5 bases). CDR1 DFQATT and CDR2 SNEGSKA come from the germline V gene (reference sequence). The length of the CDR3 is 12 residues. The germline V and J ends were trimmed by 6 bases and 8 bases, with 14 bases remaining between them. CDR3 DNA sequence: TGCAGTGCGAGACGCAGGGTGGATGAGCAGTTCTTC. It is translated as CSARRRVDEQFF.

This rearrangement joins TRBV20-1 to TRBJ2-1, with a possible D match to TRBD2 (5 bases). With 0 bases removed from V and 3 bases from J, the gap between germline ends came to 15 bases. CDR3 length equals 16 residues. Looked up from germline, CDR1 is DFQATT and CDR2 is SNEGSKA (reference sequence). CDR3 DNA sequence: TGCAGTGCTAGAGATCTCTCCGGGAATAACTACAATGAGCAGTTCTTC. Amino acid sequence: CSARDLSGNNYNEQFF.